The rows below give T cell receptor beta chains drawn from one sample of a study of OX40 agonist ivuxolimab in advanced cancers. Data came from immunoSEQ multiplex PCR; TCRdb stores just in-frame clones and leaves some out. The sample lists more than 80,000 clones; roughly nine tenths were seen once. The specimen was CD4+ or CD8+ T cells sorted from blood, collected in a trial of the OX40 agonist ivuxolimab. These receptors were collected from an adult with an advanced solid tumor such as melanoma, head and neck, liver or kidney cancer. The CDR3 runs from the conserved cysteine through the conserved F or W. Each record gives: V gene, clone size, D gene, J gene, CDR3 DNA, CDR3 protein. A D gene is named only where the DNA matches it firmly. Some rows mark clone size as missing; the rest say once, few, many or name a class of expanded clone.

TRBV4-3,.,TRBD1,TRBJ1-1,TGCGCCAGCAGCCAATCAGGACAGGGCACTGAAGCTTTCTTT,CASSQSGQGTEAFF
TRBV18,.,TRBD1,TRBJ1-2,TGTGCCAGCTCACCCGGGAGGGGGCCCTTCTACACCTTC,CASSPGRGPFYTF
TRBV7-2,.,TRBD2,TRBJ2-1,TGTGCCAGCAGCTTAGCCGGGACTAGCGGGGGGGCCTACAATGAGCAGTTCTTC,CASSLAGTSGGAYNEQFF
TRBV5-6,.,TRBD2,TRBJ2-7,TGTGCCAGCAGCTTGGGGTACAGCGGGAGCCCTAGCGAGCAGTACTTC,CASSLGYSGSPSEQYF
TRBV18,many,TRBD2,TRBJ2-2,TGTGCCAGCTCACCCCGGACTAGCGGGAGGACGAACACCGGGGAGCTGTTTTTT,CASSPRTSGRTNTGELFF
TRBV4-1,.,TRBD2,TRBJ2-1,TGCGCCAGCAGCCAAGAGAGGTCTAGCGGGAGTCGCTGGGATGAGCAGTTCTTC,CASSQERSSGSRWDEQFF
TRBV6-4,.,TRBD2,TRBJ2-2,TGTGCCAGCGGGGGGGGGACCCCACGGGAGCTGTTTTTT,CASGGGTPRELFF
TRBV10-2,.,TRBD1,TRBJ1-1,TGCGCCAGCAGGCGGACAGGGGGGTACACTGAAGCTTTCTTT,CASRRTGGYTEAFF
TRBV5-6,.,.,TRBJ1-1,TGTGCCAGCAGGAGAGAGGGGGGCGCTGAAGCTTTCTTT,CASRREGGAEAFF
TRBV9,.,TRBD1,TRBJ2-2,TGTGCCAGCAGCCCCCGACAGGGGCCCGGGGAGCTGTTTTTT,CASSPRQGPGELFF
TRBV5-6,.,.,TRBJ2-5,TGTGCCAGCAGCTTGGCCAGGGAGACCCAGTACTTC,CASSLARETQYF
TRBV7-2,.,TRBD1,TRBJ2-1,TGTGCCAGCAGCGGGACAGGGGCCCCGTCCTACAATGAGCAGTTCTTC,CASSGTGAPSYNEQFF
TRBV11-2,.,TRBD1,TRBJ2-3,TGTGCCAGCAGCCCCCCCGGGACAGGGTTAGATACGCAGTATTTT,CASSPPGTGLDTQYF
TRBV7-9,.,.,TRBJ1-5,TGTGCCAGCCCGATTCAGACAGCTAGCAATCAGCCCCAGCATTTT,CASPIQTASNQPQHF
TRBV5-5,once,.,TRBJ2-3,TGTGCCAGCAGCTTGCTCCCCGAGAGAAACACAGATACGCAGTATTTT,CASSLLPERNTDTQYF
TRBV6-5,.,.,TRBJ1-2,TGTGCCAGCAGTGGCCTAGGCTATGGCTACACCTTC,CASSGLGYGYTF
TRBV6-1,.,TRBD1,TRBJ2-7,TGTGCCAGCAGTGCCGGGACAGGGAATTACGAGCAGTACTTC,CASSAGTGNYEQYF
TRBV30,.,.,TRBJ1-5,TGTGCCTGGAGTGCGGGGACGGGTCAGCCCCAGCATTTT,CAWSAGTGQPQHF
TRBV25-1,.,.,TRBJ2-1,TGTGCCAGCAGTGCCAGGCAGAATTCCTACAATGAGCAGTTCTTC,CASSARQNSYNEQFF
TRBV5-6,.,.,TRBJ1-2,TGTGCCAGCAGCTTGGGCGGGCAGCCCTATGGCTACACCTTC,CASSLGGQPYGYTF
TRBV28,.,TRBD1,TRBJ1-5,TGTGCCAGCAGTTTACGGACAGGGGATCGTCAGCCCCAGCATTTT,CASSLRTGDRQPQHF
TRBV28,.,TRBD1,TRBJ1-2,TGTGCCAGCAATGTTCCCCAAGGGGGCGTGCGCTACACCTTC,CASNVPQGGVRYTF
TRBV5-4,.,TRBD2,TRBJ2-1,TGTGCCAGCAGCTTTACAAGGACTAGCGGGTTATCATCCGATGAGCAGTTCTTC,CASSFTRTSGLSSDEQFF
TRBV7-9,.,TRBD2,TRBJ2-7,TGTGCCAGCAGCCTAAGCGGGGGGCTCGGAGGGCAGTACTTC,CASSLSGGLGGQYF
TRBV11-2,.,TRBD1,TRBJ2-7,TGTGCCAGCAGCTTTGCTAGACCCGGGACAGGATTCTACGAGCAGTACTTC,CASSFARPGTGFYEQYF
TRBV7-3,.,.,TRBJ2-4,TGTGCCAGCAGCCAACAAGGGACCATCCGAGGGGCCAAAAACATTCAGTACTTC,CASSQQGTIRGAKNIQYF
TRBV9,.,TRBD2,TRBJ2-7,TGTGCCAGCAGCGTCGGGGGAGGGAATGCCTACGAGCAGTACTTC,CASSVGGGNAYEQYF
TRBV4-3,once,.,TRBJ2-3,TGCGCCAGCAAGGCGGCCCTTAGCACAGATACGCAGTATTTT,CASKAALSTDTQYF
TRBV9,.,TRBD1,TRBJ2-7,TGTGCCAGCAGCCCCGGACAGGCCTCCTACGAGCAGTACTTC,CASSPGQASYEQYF
TRBV25-1,.,TRBD2,TRBJ2-1,TGTGCCAGCAGTGATCGACTAGCGGGAGTCAATGAGCAGTTCTTC,CASSDRLAGVNEQFF
TRBV28,.,.,TRBJ1-3,TGTGCCAGCAGTTTGCGAAGTCCACTCGGAAACACCATATATTTT,CASSLRSPLGNTIYF
TRBV14,once,.,TRBJ2-7,TGTGCCACCGGGCCGGATTCAGTAGCCTACGAGCAGTACTTC,CATGPDSVAYEQYF
TRBV5-6,.,.,TRBJ2-7,TGTGCCAGCACCAGAAACCCAGGTCCCGAGCAGTACTTC,CASTRNPGPEQYF
TRBV28,.,.,TRBJ1-1,TGTGCCAGCAGCCCTGAAGGAAGGTTGAACACTGAAGCTTTCTTT,CASSPEGRLNTEAFF
TRBV28,.,TRBD1,TRBJ2-3,TGTGCCAGCAGCACCCGGGGGACAGGGGGCAGAGATACGCAGTATTTT,CASSTRGTGGRDTQYF
TRBV5-1,few,TRBD1,TRBJ2-1,TGCGCCAGCAGCTGGGGGACAGGGGGTTCAGATGAGCAGTTCTTC,CASSWGTGGSDEQFF
TRBV20-1,.,.,TRBJ1-2,TGCAGTGCCACAGGGACGGATGGCTACACCTTC,CSATGTDGYTF
TRBV10-3,.,.,TRBJ1-5,TGTGCCATCAGTGAGAACGGGGGCGGCCAGCCCCAGCATTTT,CAISENGGGQPQHF
TRBV6-5,.,.,TRBJ2-1,TGTGCCAGCAGTCGAACGGGGGTTGAGCAGTTCTTC,CASSRTGVEQFF
TRBV10-1,.,TRBD2,TRBJ2-3,TGCGCCAGCAGTGGGAGTAGCGGGGGCCTCACAGATACGCAGTATTTT,CASSGSSGGLTDTQYF
TRBV11-3,.,TRBD1,TRBJ2-7,TGTGCCAGCAGCTACCGGGACAGGGTGACCTACGAGCAGTACTTC,CASSYRDRVTYEQYF
TRBV18,.,.,TRBJ2-3,TGTGCCAGCTCACCTGGGACCCACACAGATACGCAGTATTTT,CASSPGTHTDTQYF
TRBV19,few,TRBD1,TRBJ1-1,TGTGCCAGTAGTGCGGTGACAGGGGCGAGGACTGAAGCTTTCTTT,CASSAVTGARTEAFF
TRBV16,.,.,TRBJ1-5,TGTGCCAGCAGCCAAGCCAGGGGCCTAGCCCAGCATTTT,CASSQARGLAQHF
TRBV10-1,.,.,TRBJ1-3,TGCGCCAGCAGTGAGGACCGCATCTCTGGAAACACCATATATTTT,CASSEDRISGNTIYF
TRBV5-6,.,TRBD1,TRBJ2-3,TGTGCCAGCAGCAGGACAGGGGGCCAAGATACGCAGTATTTT,CASSRTGGQDTQYF